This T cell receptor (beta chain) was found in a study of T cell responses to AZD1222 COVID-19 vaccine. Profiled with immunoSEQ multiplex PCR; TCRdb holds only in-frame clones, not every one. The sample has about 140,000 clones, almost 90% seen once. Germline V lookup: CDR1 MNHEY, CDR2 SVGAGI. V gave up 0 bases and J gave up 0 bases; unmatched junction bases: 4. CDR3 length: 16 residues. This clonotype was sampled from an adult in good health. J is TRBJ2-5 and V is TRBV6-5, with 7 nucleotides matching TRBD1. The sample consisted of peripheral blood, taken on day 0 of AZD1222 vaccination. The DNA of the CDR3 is TGTGCCAGCAGTTACTCGAAGGACAGGTACCAAGAGACCCAGTACTTC. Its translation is CASSYSKDRYQETQYF.